The 30 T cell receptor beta chains listed next were all sequenced from one sample in a study of blood T cell repertoires in COVID-19. Libraries were prepared by immunoSEQ multiplex PCR; TCRdb keeps only in-frame clonotypes and omits some of them. The repertoire holds approximately 100,000 clones, roughly 80% seen once, with about 4% in the top ten. Sequenced sample: peripheral blood. Receptors were obtained from a man aged 55 to 70 with acute or convalescent COVID-19.

The chain recombines TRBV5-4 with TRBJ2-7; 9 bases are a match to TRBD2. The CDR3 runs to 17 residues. The germline CDR1 and CDR2 sequences are SGHNT and YYREEE (reference sequence). V lost 0 bases and J lost 3; bases outside the gene matches: 10. CDR3 loop: CASSLGPGDSGSYEQYF. The CDR3 DNA reads TGTGCCAGCAGCTTGGGGCCGGGGGATAGCGGGAGCTACGAGCAGTACTTC.

The chain uses TRBV13 and TRBJ1-1; D call uncertain. The germline V and J ends were trimmed by 5 bases and 3 bases, with 10 bases remaining between them. Per germline, CDR1 PRHDT and CDR2 FYEKMQ (reference sequence). The CDR3 runs to 13 residues. Here the CDR3 DNA reads TGTGCCAGCAGCCCATTGCCGGACACTGAAGCTTTCTTT. Amino acid sequence: CASSPLPDTEAFF.

This clone has just one count. The chain is built from TRBV7-2 and TRBJ2-1, with 9 nucleotides matching TRBD2. The J segment lost 3 bases and the V segment lost 1 base, leaving 7 bases of the junction unmatched. Germline CDR1 is SGHTA and CDR2 is FQGNSA. The CDR3 runs 17 residues. The CDR3 DNA reads as TGTGCCAGCAGCTTAGGATACTTAGCGGGGGACTACAATGAGCAGTTCTTC. Its translation is CASSLGYLAGDYNEQFF.

The chain has TRBV5-4 and TRBJ2-7, with TRBD2 matching 10 bases. Per germline, CDR1 SGHNT and CDR2 YYREEE (reference sequence). This CDR3 spans 14 amino acids. V lost 2 bases, J lost 7 bases, and 6 bases stayed unmatched. CDR3 sequence: CASSFRLAGGEQYF. In nucleotides, the CDR3 is TGTGCCAGCAGCTTCCGACTAGCGGGTGGGGAGCAGTACTTC.

This chain connects TRBV20-1 to TRBJ2-1, with TRBD2 identical over 9 bases. V gave up 3 bases and J gave up 4 bases; unmatched junction bases: 10. This CDR3 is 16 amino acids long. CDR1 and CDR2 (germline): DFQATT, SNEGSKA (reference sequence). This chain's CDR3 is CSASFRREGPYNEQFF. CDR3 sequence (DNA): TGCAGTGCTAGTTTTAGGCGGGAGGGCCCTTACAATGAGCAGTTCTTC.

This clone was counted a few times. The J gene is TRBJ2-2, the V gene TRBV10-1; D unresolved. CDR3 length: 12 residues. V was cut by 8 bases and J by 2 bases, with 6 bases left in between. CDR1 is WNHNN, CDR2 SYGVQD, per germline (reference sequence). CDR3 DNA sequence: TGCGCCAGCCACAGCAACACCGGGGAGCTGTTTTTT. Amino acids: CASHSNTGELFF.

The chain links TRBV2 to TRBJ1-1, with D uncertain. CDR1 is SNHLY and CDR2 is FYNNEI in the germline V gene. The CDR3 has 13 residues. V was trimmed by 4 bases and J by 3 bases, leaving 9 bases between them. CDR3 residues: CASSAQKDTEAFF. CDR3 nucleotides: TGTGCCAGCAGTGCACAGAAGGACACTGAAGCTTTCTTT.

J is TRBJ2-2 and V is TRBV9, with TRBD1 as a possible D gene (5 bases). Looked up from germline, CDR1 is SGDLS and CDR2 is YYNGEE. CDR3 length equals 15 residues. Trimming took off 5 bases at V and 8 bases at J, with 19 bases between the two ends. The CDR3 loop is CASSFRTPPQGELFF. Written as DNA, the CDR3 is TGTGCCAGCAGTTTTAGGACACCTCCGCAGGGGGAGCTGTTTTTT.

V usage is TRBV7-9 and J usage is TRBJ1-1, with D maybe TRBD1 (5 bases). Germline-derived CDR1 and CDR2 are SEHNR and FQNEAQ (reference sequence). V shed 2 bases and J shed 6 bases, with 10 bases lying between them. CDR3 length equals 13 residues. The CDR3 bases are TGTGCCAGCAGCTTATCGACAGAGCCTGAAGCTTTCTTT. It translates to CASSLSTEPEAFF.

The chain carries TRBV24-1 and TRBJ2-5; 13 bases map to TRBD2. Per the germline V gene, CDR1 is KGHDR and CDR2 is SFDVKD. After removal of 9 bases from V and 4 bases from J, the junction contained 1 base not matched to a gene. This CDR3 is built from 13 residues. For the CDR3, the DNA is TGTGCCACCGGACTAGCGGGAGTAGAGACCCAGTACTTC. Protein sequence: CATGLAGVETQYF.

This sequence joins TRBV4-1 and TRBJ2-5; unclear D gene. The CDR3 has 14 amino acids. The germline V gene encodes CDR1 MGHRA and CDR2 YSYEKL. Trimming removed 0 bases from V and 0 bases from J, with 5 bases in between. The CDR3 region has the DNA TGCGCCAGCAGCCAAGATCAGTACCAAGAGACCCAGTACTTC. Protein sequence: CASSQDQYQETQYF.

V gene TRBV7-9 combines with J gene TRBJ1-1; D gene unclear. The CDR3 runs 12 residues. Per germline, CDR1 SEHNR and CDR2 FQNEAQ (reference sequence). V lost 8 bases and J lost 1, with 8 bases in between. The CDR3 spells CASPSGNTEAFF. CDR3 DNA sequence: TGTGCCAGCCCCTCCGGGAACACTGAAGCTTTCTTT.

The DNA for the CDR3 is TGTGCCAGCAGCCCATGGGACAGGGGCCAAGAGACCCAGTACTTC. Residues: CASSPWDRGQETQYF. The rearrangement joins TRBV7-2 to TRBJ2-5; 10 bases are a match to TRBD1. This CDR3 spans 15 amino acids. J lost 1 base, V lost 5 bases, and 4 bases had no gene match. From germline, CDR1 is SGHTA and CDR2 FQGNSA.

The chain is built from TRBV19 and TRBJ1-5; 7 nucleotides match TRBD1. CDR1 is LNHDA and CDR2 is SQIVND in the germline V gene (reference sequence). The CDR3 sequence is 16 residues long. After removal of 8 bases from V and 0 bases from J, the junction contained 10 bases not matched to a gene. CDR3 DNA sequence: TGTGCCAGTGGACAAAAGGGACAGTATAGCAATCAGCCCCAGCATTTT. As protein: CASGQKGQYSNQPQHF.

The chain employs TRBV10-1 and TRBJ2-4, with 12 bases identical to TRBD2. Trimming cost V 4 bases and J 0 bases; bases outside gene matches: 13. Per the germline V gene, CDR1 is WNHNN and CDR2 is SYGVQD (reference sequence). The CDR3 has 20 residues. The chain's CDR3 is CASSVSGLAGFGEAKNIQYF. In nucleotides, the CDR3 is TGCGCCAGCAGTGTTTCAGGACTAGCGGGATTTGGGGAAGCCAAAAACATTCAGTACTTC.

This chain joins TRBV6-2 or TRBV6-3 and TRBJ1-4; D unclear. From germline, CDR1 is MNHEY and CDR2 SVGEGT. The CDR3 extends over 14 amino acids. Trimming stripped 6 bases from V and 2 bases from J, with 10 bases between. The CDR3 sequence: CASSRGLTNEKLFF. The CDR3, as DNA: TGTGCCAGCAGCAGAGGGTTGACTAATGAAAAACTGTTTTTT.

The chain has TRBV18 and TRBJ1-2; D gene uncertain. The germline V and J ends were trimmed by 3 bases and 2 bases, with 10 bases remaining between them. CDR3 length: 14 residues. CDR1 is KGHSH and CDR2 is LQKENI in the germline V gene. CDR3 sequence (DNA): TGTGCCAGCTCACCGCAGACGGGAAACTATGGCTACACCTTC. It translates to CASSPQTGNYGYTF.

This chain uses TRBV29-1 with TRBJ2-3; 9 bases align to TRBD1. CDR1 is SQVTM and CDR2 is ANQGSEA in the germline V gene. V gave up 2 bases and J gave up 4 bases; unmatched junction bases: 10. The CDR3 is 16 residues long. CDR3 amino acids: CSVESWGQGGPDTQYF. CDR3 nucleotide sequence: TGCAGCGTTGAATCATGGGGACAGGGTGGCCCAGATACGCAGTATTTT.

The chain links TRBV6-1 to TRBJ1-2; D might be TRBD1 (5 bases). Germline V gene lookup returns CDR1 MNHNS and CDR2 SASEGT. The ends were cut back, 5 bases at V and 2 bases at J, with 15 bases in the middle. This CDR3 region has 15 residues. As DNA, the CDR3 is TGTGCCAGCAGTTCTCAGGGAGGGGAGAACTATGGCTACACCTTC. Protein product: CASSSQGGENYGYTF.

About this clone: A read error may produce the germline difference seen at one junction end. V gene TRBV6-6 combines with J gene TRBJ1-2, with 8 bases fitting TRBD1. This CDR3 region has 14 residues. The germline V gene has CDR1 MNHNY and CDR2 SVGAGI (reference sequence). The CDR3 bases are TGTACCAGCAGCTCAGGGGGCGCGGAGGGCGGCTACACCTTC. Translation: CTSSSGGAEGGYTF.

The sample holds many counts of this clone. CDR3: CASSSGTGGGEQYF. Written as DNA, the CDR3 is TGTGCCAGCAGCTCCGGGACAGGGGGCGGCGAGCAGTACTTC. J is TRBJ2-7 and V is TRBV2; 12 bases are shared with TRBD1. This CDR3 has 14 amino acids. In germline, CDR1 is SNHLY, CDR2 FYNNEI. The ends lost 6 bases at V and 6 bases at J; junction bases unmatched: 6.

This clone has only one observation. The V and J genes are TRBV20-1 and TRBJ1-6; D not certain. This CDR3 comprises 15 residues. Trimming removed 3 bases at V and 7 bases at J, with 16 bases between. Germline lookup yields CDR1 DFQATT and CDR2 SNEGSKA (reference sequence). CDR3 sequence reads: CSASRVEVLNSPLHF. The CDR3 DNA reads TGCAGTGCTAGTCGGGTGGAGGTACTCAATTCACCCCTCCACTTT.

V and J are TRBV27 and TRBJ2-3; D uncertain. V was trimmed by 3 bases and J by 2 bases, leaving 9 bases between them. Germline lookup yields CDR1 MNHEY and CDR2 SMNVEV (reference sequence). The CDR3 loop spans 14 amino acids. For the CDR3, the DNA is TGTGCCAGCAGTTTCTTCGCGTCCACAGATACGCAGTATTTT. Amino acid sequence: CASSFFASTDTQYF.

The rearrangement joins TRBV5-5 to TRBJ2-3; 7 bases line up with TRBD2. The trim removed 4 bases at V and 2 bases at J, leaving 19 bases unmatched. The CDR3 covers 19 residues. Germline V CDR1 and CDR2: SGHKS, YYEKEE (reference sequence). The CDR3 coding sequence is TGTGCCAGCAGCCAAGGACTAGACAACCCTTTCCCTGACACAGATACGCAGTATTTT. Its protein is CASSQGLDNPFPDTDTQYF.

This chain joins TRBV4-1 and TRBJ2-7; 7 nucleotides agree with TRBD1. After removal of 1 base from V and 3 bases from J, the junction contained 15 bases not matched to a gene. The germline CDR1 and CDR2 sequences are MGHRA and YSYEKL. This CDR3 has 18 residues. The CDR3 reads CASSQGPWMTGNGYEQYF. Here the CDR3 DNA reads TGCGCCAGCAGCCAAGGCCCCTGGATGACAGGGAACGGCTACGAGCAGTACTTC.

The chain couples TRBV7-2 to TRBJ2-2, with 9 nucleotides matching TRBD2. The CDR3 is made up of 17 amino acids. Germline assignment: CDR1 SGHTA and CDR2 FQGNSA. Trimming at V came to 1 base and at J to 5 bases, leaving 8 bases not matched to a gene. The CDR3 protein is CASSLVAGGLRTGELFF. CDR3 nucleotides: TGTGCCAGCAGCTTAGTTGCGGGAGGGCTGCGGACCGGGGAGCTGTTTTTT.

The genes are TRBV9 and TRBJ2-2; tentative D call: TRBD2 (6 bases). Germline V CDR1 and CDR2: SGDLS, YYNGEE. This CDR3 is built from 14 residues. Trimming shortened V by 4 bases and J by 1 base, and 8 bases separated the two germline ends. CDR3 loop: CASSTRGNTGELFF. The DNA of the CDR3 is TGTGCCAGCAGCACGCGGGGGAACACCGGGGAGCTGTTTTTT. The whole variable domain, filled in from reference TRBV9 and TRBJ2-2, reads DSGVTQTPKHLITATGQRVTLRCSPRSGDLSVYWYQQSLDQGLQFLIQYYNGEERAKGNILERFSAQQFPDLHSELNLSSLELGDSALYFCASSTRGNTGELFFGEGSRLTVL.

The chain is built from TRBV11-2 and TRBJ1-1; TRBD1 might be the D (5 bases). Germline CDR1 is SGHAT and CDR2 is FQNNGV. Trimming shortened V by 1 base and J by 3 bases, and 6 bases separated the two germline ends. The CDR3 is 13 residues long. The CDR3 DNA sequence: TGTGCCAGCAGCTTAGTACAGGACACTGAAGCTTTCTTT. This encodes CASSLVQDTEAFF.

The V call is TRBV28, the J call TRBJ2-2; 9 bases match TRBD2. The germline V gene encodes CDR1 MDHEN and CDR2 SYDVKM. The junction had 8 bases not matched to a gene; V was cut back by 3 bases and J by 6 bases. This CDR3 is built from 16 residues. As DNA, the CDR3 is TGTGCCAGCAGTTTCTCTGGACTAGCGAGGGCCGGGGAGCTGTTTTTT. As protein: CASSFSGLARAGELFF.

The chain carries TRBV25-1 and TRBJ2-1; 11 nucleotides agree with TRBD2. The CDR3 runs to 16 residues. The germline V gene encodes CDR1 MGHDK and CDR2 SYGVNS. With 3 bases clipped from V and 3 bases from J, the junction kept 4 bases outside the gene matches. The CDR3 sequence is CASSDTSGSVYNEQFF. DNA for the CDR3: TGTGCCAGCAGTGATACTAGCGGGAGCGTCTACAATGAGCAGTTCTTC.